This T cell receptor (beta chain) was found in a study of CD8 T cells in ankylosing spondylitis. Making the TCR beta libraries involved quantitative 5'-RACE with molecular barcodes. MiXCR, run by TCRdb on the 5' RACE reads, gives a single entry per CDR3 protein. The data hold a few hundred thousand distinct CDR3 sequences, with roughly 18% observed a single time. Remarks on this clonotype: Its antigen is still unknown.

Study observations and caveats: Typical of ankylosing spondylitis blood, it appeared, was a TCR beta motif of eight highly homologous variants. The authors found the disease-linked clones to be CD8+ and relatively rare in peripheral blood. It was reported that disease-linked clones were significantly enriched in matched ankylosing spondylitis synovial fluid.

Trimming took 1 base from V and 6 from J, leaving 12 bases between them. Germline CDR1 reads MGHRA; CDR2 reads YSYEKL. The CDR3 spans 14 residues. This TCR was recovered from a male donor with ankylosing spondylitis or in good health (not recorded which). This rearrangement joins TRBV4-1 to TRBJ1-2, with D uncertain. The sample consisted of blood, either unsorted or a sorted T cell fraction (not recorded which). The chain's CDR3 is CASSQVKERDGYTF. The CDR3 DNA sequence: TGCGCCAGCAGCCAAGTAAAGGAGAGAGATGGCTACACCTTC.